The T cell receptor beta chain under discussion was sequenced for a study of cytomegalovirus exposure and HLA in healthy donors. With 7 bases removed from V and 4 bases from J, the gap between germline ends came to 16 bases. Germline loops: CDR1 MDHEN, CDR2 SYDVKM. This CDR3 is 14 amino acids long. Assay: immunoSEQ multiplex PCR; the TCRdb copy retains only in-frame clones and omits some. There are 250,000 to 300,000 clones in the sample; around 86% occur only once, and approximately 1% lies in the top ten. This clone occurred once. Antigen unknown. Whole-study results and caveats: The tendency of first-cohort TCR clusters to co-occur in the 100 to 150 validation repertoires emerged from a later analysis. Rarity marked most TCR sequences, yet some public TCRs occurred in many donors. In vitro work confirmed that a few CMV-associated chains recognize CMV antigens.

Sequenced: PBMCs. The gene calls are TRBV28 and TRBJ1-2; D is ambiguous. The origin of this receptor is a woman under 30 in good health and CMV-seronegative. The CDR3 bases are TGTGCCAGCACCCTGCGGGGATTTGGCTATGGCTACACCTTC. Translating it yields CASTLRGFGYGYTF.